These 5 T cell receptor beta chains were all obtained from the same sample, sequenced in a study of T cell responses to AZD1222 COVID-19 vaccine. Assay used: immunoSEQ multiplex PCR; TCRdb lists only in-frame clones, some missing. The sample holds some 190,000 clones, 85% to 90% seen once. The sequencing used peripheral blood, collected on day 0 of AZD1222 vaccination. The receptors derive from an adult in good health.

This clone was counted between two and nine times. The chain has TRBV28 and TRBJ1-5; a weak D match, TRBD1 (5 bases). CDR1 MDHEN and CDR2 SYDVKM come from the germline V gene. V was shortened by 1 base and J by 0 bases, with 10 bases between the two germline ends. The CDR3 loop spans 16 amino acids. The CDR3 region is CASSLLAGGSNQPQHF. In nucleotides, the CDR3 is TGTGCCAGCAGTTTATTGGCGGGGGGTAGCAATCAGCCCCAGCATTTT.

This chain connects TRBV15 to TRBJ2-1; tentatively, D is TRBD1 (6 bases). Germline values: CDR1 LNHNV, CDR2 YYDKDF (reference sequence). Trimming stripped 5 bases from V and 4 bases from J, with 15 bases between. The CDR3 extends over 15 amino acids. CDR3 amino acids: CATSPRDIPYNEQFF. Here the CDR3 DNA reads TGTGCCACCAGCCCCCGGGACATACCATACAATGAGCAGTTCTTC.

This chain joins TRBV2 and TRBJ2-2, with D possibly TRBD1 on 5 matching bases. Per germline, CDR1 SNHLY and CDR2 FYNNEI. The length of the CDR3 is 15 residues. V was trimmed by 3 bases and J by 0 bases, leaving 8 bases between them. The CDR3 region is CASSEQGPNTGELFF. The DNA for the CDR3 is TGTGCCAGCAGTGAGCAGGGCCCGAACACCGGGGAGCTGTTTTTT.

This chain links TRBV2 with TRBJ2-2, with TRBD2 matching 9 bases. Germline-derived CDR1 and CDR2 are SNHLY and FYNNEI. Trimming removed 11 bases from V and 3 bases from J; junction bases left unmatched: 7. The CDR3 runs 14 residues. This chain's CDR3 is CARGGGADTGELFF. The CDR3 nucleotides read TGTGCCCGCGGCGGGGGGGCGGACACCGGGGAGCTGTTTTTT.

The chain recombines TRBV29-1 with TRBJ2-1; D unclear. Germline-derived CDR1 and CDR2 are SQVTM and ANQGSEA. The CDR3 runs to 13 residues. Trimming left V 2 bases short and J 5 bases short, with 10 bases between. DNA of the CDR3: TGCAGCGTTGAATTCCGGCCCGACAATGAGCAGTTCTTC. Translating it yields CSVEFRPDNEQFF.